Here is one T cell receptor (beta chain) with its context. The antigen remains unidentified. The data are from a study of long-term antiretroviral therapy in people with HIV. Study-level results: Diversity rose after ART but stayed below transplant donor controls.

An immunoSEQ assay, version v3.0, was performed at survey level. Sequenced by immunoSEQ multiplex PCR; TCRdb stores in-frame clones only, minus some. Of 12,000 to 15,000 clones listed, less than 85% are singletons. Germline values: CDR1 MNHNS, CDR2 SASEGT. This CDR3 has 15 residues. With 0 bases removed from V and 4 bases from J, the gap between germline ends came to 12 bases. The V and J genes are TRBV6-1 and TRBJ1-2; D gene ambiguous. Sequenced material: unsorted PBMCs, taken 3.2 years before starting antiretroviral therapy. This receptor was taken from a man between 40 and 49 years old with HIV. The CDR3 is CASSEAHGFSYGYTF. The CDR3 DNA reads as TGTGCCAGCAGTGAAGCGCACGGATTCAGCTATGGCTACACCTTC.